A single sample is the source of the 24 T cell receptor beta chains below, sequenced in a study of cytomegalovirus exposure and HLA in healthy donors. A multiplex PCR was run with 60 Vbeta primers and 13 Jbeta primers. Produced via immunoSEQ multiplex PCR; TCRdb's table is partial and in-frame only. The table lists about 260,000 clones, around four fifths of them singletons. The sample consisted of PBMCs. The receptor set was obtained from a woman between 35 and 50 years old in good health and CMV-seropositive.

The rearrangement uses TRBV11-2 and TRBJ1-1; 9 nucleotides agree with TRBD1. CDR3 length equals 13 residues. V shed 11 bases and J 4 bases; nucleotides not matched to a gene: 8. Germline V CDR1 and CDR2: SGHAT, FQNNGV. Here the CDR3 reads CAYGPGQGTEAFF. The CDR3 DNA sequence: TGTGCCTACGGACCGGGACAGGGCACTGAAGCTTTCTTT.

V usage is TRBV4-3 and J usage is TRBJ2-4; 7 bases are a match to TRBD2. V dropped 4 bases and J dropped 5; count of bases not matched to a gene: 5. CDR1 and CDR2 from the germline V gene are LGHNA and YSLEER. The CDR3 has 14 residues. This CDR3 reads CASSLGLGENIQYF. The CDR3 DNA is TGCGCCAGCAGCCTCGGACTAGGTGAAAACATTCAGTACTTC.

This sequence joins TRBV27 and TRBJ2-1, with TRBD2 matching 10 bases. Germline lookup yields CDR1 MNHEY and CDR2 SMNVEV (reference sequence). This CDR3 contains 15 residues. The V segment lost 6 bases and the J segment 10 bases; nucleotides outside the gene matches: 12. CDR3 sequence (DNA): TGTGCCAGCAGACAGGGGCTAGCGGGAGCTGGAGAGCAGTTCTTC. Protein sequence: CASRQGLAGAGEQFF.

The chain is built from TRBV28 and TRBJ2-2; 13 bases fit TRBD2. This CDR3 is 16 amino acids long. Germline CDR1 MDHEN, CDR2 SYDVKM. V shed 0 bases and J 5 bases; nucleotides not matched to a gene: 0. The CDR3 reads CASSLWTSGRTGELFF. In DNA, the CDR3 is TGTGCCAGCAGTTTATGGACTAGCGGGAGGACCGGGGAGCTGTTTTTT.

The chain is built from TRBV25-1 and TRBJ1-6; D unresolved. This CDR3 has 12 amino acids. Trimming cost V 7 bases and J 14 bases, with 15 bases left between them. CDR1 and CDR2 from the germline V gene are MGHDK and SYGVNS. The CDR3 DNA reads as TGTGCCAGCACTAGTGGTGGAGTTTCCCTCCACTTT. Translation: CASTSGGVSLHF. The variable domain in full, with the rest retrieved from reference TRBV25-1 and TRBJ1-6, is EADIYQTPRYLVIGTGKKITLECSQTMGHDKMYWYQQDPGMELHLIHYSYGVNSTEKGDLSSESTVSRIRTEHFPLTLESARPSHTSQYLCASTSGGVSLHFGNGTRLTVT.

This sequence joins TRBV5-1 and TRBJ2-5; 12 nucleotides align to TRBD2. The junction had 6 bases not matched to a gene; V was cut back by 0 bases and J by 12 bases. Germline assignment: CDR1 SGHRS and CDR2 YFSETQ. This CDR3 spans 14 amino acids. In DNA form, the CDR3 reads TGCGCCAGCAGCTTGGGACTAGCGGGAGAGGTGGAGTACTTC. The encoded protein is CASSLGLAGEVEYF. The full variable domain, completed using reference TRBV5-1 and TRBJ2-5, is KAGVTQTPRYLIKTRGQQVTLSCSPISGHRSVSWYQQTPGQGLQFLFEYFSETQRNKGNFPGRFSGRQFSNSRSEMNVSTLELGDSALYLCASSLGLAGEVEYFGPGTRLLVL.

This chain joins TRBV7-9 and TRBJ1-1; TRBD1 might be the D (6 bases). The V end was cut by 11 bases, the J end by 1 base, with 11 bases between. CDR3 length: 12 amino acids. CDR1 and CDR2 (germline): SEHNR, FQNEAQ (reference sequence). The DNA of the CDR3 is TGTGCCGGGACAACAGGGAACACTGAAGCTTTCTTT. This sequence encodes CAGTTGNTEAFF.

The chain uses TRBV27 and TRBJ2-7; a possible D gene is TRBD1 (6 bases). This CDR3 region has 16 residues. The V gene lost 2 bases and the J gene lost 1 base, with 15 bases spanning the gap. Per the germline V gene, CDR1 is MNHEY and CDR2 is SMNVEV (reference sequence). The CDR3 spells CASSLGAGTFSYEQYF. CDR3 in DNA: TGTGCCAGCAGTTTAGGGGCCGGGACATTTTCCTACGAGCAGTACTTC.

This clone was observed once. V usage is TRBV6-5 and J usage is TRBJ1-6, with D possibly TRBD1 on 5 matching bases. Trimming cost V 2 bases and J 9 bases, with 8 bases left between them. The CDR3 length is 13 residues. Germline loops: CDR1 MNHEY, CDR2 SVGAGI. In nucleotides, the CDR3 is TGTGCCAGCAGTTACGGAGGGGTTTCACCCCTCCACTTT. Amino acids: CASSYGGVSPLHF.

The CDR3, as DNA: TGTGCCAGTTCTGGACAGGGGCAAAGGAGCAATCAGCCCCAGCATTTT. Translating gives CASSGQGQRSNQPQHF. V is TRBV28 and J is TRBJ1-5, with TRBD1 identical over 9 bases. This CDR3 comprises 16 residues. J gave up 1 base and V 9 bases, and 10 bases lay outside the gene matches. Germline V gives CDR1 MDHEN, CDR2 SYDVKM.

This chain joins TRBV6-5 and TRBJ2-3; 7 bases are a match to TRBD1. The CDR3 totals 15 residues. The junction had 2 bases not matched to a gene; V was cut back by 2 bases and J by 0 bases. Germline lookup yields CDR1 MNHEY and CDR2 SVGAGI. The CDR3: CASSYGDRSTDTQYF. In nucleotides, the CDR3 is TGTGCCAGCAGTTACGGGGACAGAAGCACAGATACGCAGTATTTT.

CDR3 sequence reads: CASSLIRESEETQYF. Here the CDR3 DNA reads TGTGCCAGCAGCTTGATCCGGGAGTCCGAAGAGACCCAGTACTTC. The chain couples TRBV5-4 to TRBJ2-5; D perhaps matches TRBD2 (6 bases). V lost 1 base and J 3 bases, leaving 13 bases between the germline ends. Germline loops: CDR1 SGHNT, CDR2 YYREEE (reference sequence). The CDR3 length is 15 residues.

This chain links TRBV9 with TRBJ2-5; 8 bases are shared with TRBD2. The germline V gene encodes CDR1 SGDLS and CDR2 YYNGEE. V shed 4 bases and J 5 bases; nucleotides not matched to a gene: 10. The CDR3 sequence is 15 residues long. The CDR3 DNA is TGTGCCAGCAGCTTTCGGACTGGCGGGAGGGAGACCCAGTACTTC. Translated, it gives CASSFRTGGRETQYF.

The CDR3 here is CASSLNPGQGTGANVLTF. CDR3 nucleotides: TGTGCCAGCTCACTAAATCCGGGACAGGGGACCGGGGCCAACGTCCTGACTTTC. The chain uses TRBV18 and TRBJ2-6; TRBD1 matches at 10 bases. CDR1 KGHSH and CDR2 LQKENI come from the germline V gene. The V segment lost 4 bases and the J segment 4 bases; nucleotides outside the gene matches: 10. This CDR3 region has 18 residues.

This chain joins TRBV7-9 and TRBJ1-3; D might be TRBD1 (6 bases). V was pared by 6 bases and J by 6 bases, with 21 bases between. Germline loops: CDR1 SEHNR, CDR2 FQNEAQ (reference sequence). The CDR3 totals 16 residues. The CDR3 DNA reads as TGTGCCAGCAGTTACCCAGACCGGGACACACAAAACACCATATATTTT. This sequence encodes CASSYPDRDTQNTIYF.

The chain recombines TRBV18 with TRBJ2-2; 7 nucleotides agree with TRBD2. With 5 bases clipped from V and 9 bases from J, the junction kept 12 bases outside the gene matches. CDR3 size: 15 residues. The V gene's germline CDR1 is KGHSH and CDR2 LQKENI. Written as DNA, the CDR3 is TGTGCCAGCTCATCACGAGCGGGACCCCAGAGGGAGCTGTTTTTT. It encodes CASSSRAGPQRELFF. The whole variable domain, filled in from reference TRBV18 and TRBJ2-2, reads NAGVMQNPRHLVRRRGQEARLRCSPMKGHSHVYWYRQLPEEGLKFMVYLQKENIIDESGMPKERFSAEFPKEGPSILRIQQVVRGDSAAYFCASSSRAGPQRELFFGEGSRLTVL.

This rearrangement joins TRBV25-1 to TRBJ2-7, with 7 bases lining up with TRBD1. The V gene end was trimmed by 7 bases and the J gene end by 6 bases; junction bases not matched to a gene: 6. The CDR3 extends over 12 amino acids. Germline V lookup: CDR1 MGHDK, CDR2 SYGVNS. CDR3 DNA: TGTGCCAGCACCACAGGGGAAGCCGAGCAGTACTTC. Translating it yields CASTTGEAEQYF.

V usage is TRBV2 and J usage is TRBJ1-6; tentatively, D is TRBD1 (6 bases). Trimming took off 9 bases at V and 0 bases at J, with 21 bases between the two ends. Germline V gene data show CDR1 as SNHLY and CDR2 as FYNNEI. The CDR3 spans 18 residues. This CDR3 reads CASGRIDRSTSYNSPLHF. CDR3 in DNA: TGTGCCAGTGGCCGGATAGACAGGTCTACCTCCTATAATTCACCCCTCCACTTT.

This chain connects TRBV5-1 to TRBJ1-1; D possibly corresponds to TRBD1 (6 bases). The CDR3 runs to 14 residues. Between the trimmed V and J ends, which lost 4 bases and 1 base, there was a span of 11 bases. Germline V CDR1 and CDR2: SGHRS, YFSETQ. The CDR3 DNA reads TGCGCCAGCAGCCGTCAGGGACAGAACACTGAAGCTTTCTTT. It translates to CASSRQGQNTEAFF.

The CDR3 region has the DNA TGCGCCAGCAGCTGGGATGCGGGAGGCACCGGGGAGCTGTTTTTT. This translates into CASSWDAGGTGELFF. This chain uses TRBV5-1 with TRBJ2-2, with 8 positions matching TRBD2. CDR3 size: 15 residues. Germline CDR1 SGHRS, CDR2 YFSETQ. The V and J ends lost 3 bases and 4 bases, in that order; junction bases with no gene match: 5.

V usage is TRBV30 and J usage is TRBJ2-3, with 10 bases aligning to TRBD2. In germline, CDR1 is GTSNPN, CDR2 SVGIG (reference sequence). J lost 4 bases, V lost 0 bases, and 4 bases had no gene match. CDR3 length: 15 amino acids. The CDR3 loop is CAWSVASGSSDTQYF. CDR3 DNA sequence: TGTGCCTGGAGTGTGGCTAGCGGGAGTTCAGATACGCAGTATTTT.

This sequence joins TRBV10-3 and TRBJ2-1; no clear D gene. V gave up 1 base and J gave up 7 bases, with 11 bases separating them. This CDR3 comprises 14 residues. Germline V CDR1 and CDR2: ENHRY, SYGVKD. CDR3 sequence reads: CAISEFNSLNEQFF. The CDR3 DNA reads TGTGCCATCAGTGAGTTTAACAGCCTAAATGAGCAGTTCTTC.

This clone was observed once. The V gene is TRBV7-9, the J gene TRBJ2-1, with D unresolved. CDR3 length: 15 amino acids. CDR1 and CDR2 (germline): SEHNR, FQNEAQ (reference sequence). V was clipped by 1 base and J by 7 bases, with 14 bases between them. CDR3 residues: CASSLGLSIGNEQFF. The CDR3, as DNA: TGTGCCAGCAGCTTAGGGTTGAGCATCGGTAATGAGCAGTTCTTC.

The rearrangement links TRBV10-3 to TRBJ1-2, with 7 bases lining up with TRBD1. V gave up 7 bases and J gave up 1 base; unmatched junction bases: 6. The CDR3 sequence is 14 residues long. CDR1 is ENHRY, CDR2 SYGVKD, per germline. In DNA, the CDR3 is TGTGCCATCACCAAGGGACAGAATAACTATGGCTACACCTTC. Translation: CAITKGQNNYGYTF.